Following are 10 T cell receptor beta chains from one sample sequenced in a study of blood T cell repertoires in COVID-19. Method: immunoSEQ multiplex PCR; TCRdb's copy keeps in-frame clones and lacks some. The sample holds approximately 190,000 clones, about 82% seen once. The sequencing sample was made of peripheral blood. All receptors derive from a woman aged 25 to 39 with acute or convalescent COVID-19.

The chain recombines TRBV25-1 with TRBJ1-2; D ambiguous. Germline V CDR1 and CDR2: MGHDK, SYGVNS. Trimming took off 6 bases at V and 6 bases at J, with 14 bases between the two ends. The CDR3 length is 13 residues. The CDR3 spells CASSETGNHGYTF. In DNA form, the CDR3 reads TGTGCCAGCAGCGAAACGGGGAACCATGGCTACACCTTC.

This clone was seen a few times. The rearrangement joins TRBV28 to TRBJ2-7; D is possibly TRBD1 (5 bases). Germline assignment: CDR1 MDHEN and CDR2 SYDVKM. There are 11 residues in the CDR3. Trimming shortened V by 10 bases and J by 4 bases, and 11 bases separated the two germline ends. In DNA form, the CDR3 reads TGTGCCATCATGGGGCGTTACGAGCAGTACTTC. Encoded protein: CAIMGRYEQYF.

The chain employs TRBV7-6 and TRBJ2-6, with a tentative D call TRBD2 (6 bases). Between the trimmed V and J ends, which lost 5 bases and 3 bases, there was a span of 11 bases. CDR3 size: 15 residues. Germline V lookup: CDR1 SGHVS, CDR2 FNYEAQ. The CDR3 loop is CASSPGTGGANVLTF. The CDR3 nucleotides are TGTGCCAGCAGCCCCGGGACTGGTGGGGCCAACGTCCTGACTTTC.

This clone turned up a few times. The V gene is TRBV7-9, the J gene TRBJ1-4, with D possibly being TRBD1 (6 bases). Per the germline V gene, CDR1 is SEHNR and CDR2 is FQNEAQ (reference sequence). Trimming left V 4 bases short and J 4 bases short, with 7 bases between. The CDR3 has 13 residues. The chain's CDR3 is CASSSDSNEKLFF. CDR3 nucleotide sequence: TGTGCCAGCAGCTCGGACAGTAATGAAAAACTGTTTTTT.

The CDR3 region is CASKGWQGNQPQHF. CDR3 sequence (DNA): TGTGCCAGCAAAGGCTGGCAGGGAAATCAGCCCCAGCATTTT. The chain carries TRBV2 and TRBJ1-5, with a tentative D call TRBD1 (5 bases). The CDR3 has 14 amino acids. CDR1 SNHLY and CDR2 FYNNEI come from the germline V gene. V lost 7 bases to trimming and J lost 4 bases, with 14 bases between them.

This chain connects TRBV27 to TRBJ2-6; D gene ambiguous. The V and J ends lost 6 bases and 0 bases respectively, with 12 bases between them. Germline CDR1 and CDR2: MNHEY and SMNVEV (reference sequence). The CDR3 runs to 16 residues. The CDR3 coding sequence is TGTGCCAGCAGCCCCCTCGCGAGCTCTGGGGCCAACGTCCTGACTTTC. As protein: CASSPLASSGANVLTF. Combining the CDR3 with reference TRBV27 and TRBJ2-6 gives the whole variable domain EAQVTQNPRYLITVTGKKLTVTCSQNMNHEYMSWYRQDPGLGLRQIYYSMNVEVTDKGDVPEGYKVSRKEKRNFPLILESPSPNQTSLYFCASSPLASSGANVLTFGAGSRLTVL.

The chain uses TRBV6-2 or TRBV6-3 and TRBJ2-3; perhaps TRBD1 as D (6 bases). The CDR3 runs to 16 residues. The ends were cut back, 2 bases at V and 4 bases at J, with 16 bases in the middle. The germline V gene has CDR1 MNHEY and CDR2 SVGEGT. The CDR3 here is CASSYTGDNGADTQYF. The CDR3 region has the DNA TGTGCCAGCAGTTACACCGGGGACAACGGCGCAGATACGCAGTATTTT.

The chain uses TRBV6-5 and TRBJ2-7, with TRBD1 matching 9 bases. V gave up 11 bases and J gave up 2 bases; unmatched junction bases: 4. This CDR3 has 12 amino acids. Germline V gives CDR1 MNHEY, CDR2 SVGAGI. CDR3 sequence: CAAGQGTYEQYF. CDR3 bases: TGTGCCGCGGGACAGGGAACCTACGAGCAGTACTTC.

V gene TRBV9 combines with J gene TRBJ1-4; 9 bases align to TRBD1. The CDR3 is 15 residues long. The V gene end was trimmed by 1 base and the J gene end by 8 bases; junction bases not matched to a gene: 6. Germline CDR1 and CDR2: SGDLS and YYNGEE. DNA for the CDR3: TGTGCCAGCAGCGTAAGGGGACAGGGCGGCGAAAAACTGTTTTTT. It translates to CASSVRGQGGEKLFF.

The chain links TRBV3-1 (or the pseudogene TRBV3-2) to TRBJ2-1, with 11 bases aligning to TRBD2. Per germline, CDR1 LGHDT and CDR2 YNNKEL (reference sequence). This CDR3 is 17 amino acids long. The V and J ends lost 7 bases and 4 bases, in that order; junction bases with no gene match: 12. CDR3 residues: CASIPKRTSGRYNEQFF. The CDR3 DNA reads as TGTGCCAGCATCCCAAAAAGGACTAGCGGGCGTTACAATGAGCAGTTCTTC.